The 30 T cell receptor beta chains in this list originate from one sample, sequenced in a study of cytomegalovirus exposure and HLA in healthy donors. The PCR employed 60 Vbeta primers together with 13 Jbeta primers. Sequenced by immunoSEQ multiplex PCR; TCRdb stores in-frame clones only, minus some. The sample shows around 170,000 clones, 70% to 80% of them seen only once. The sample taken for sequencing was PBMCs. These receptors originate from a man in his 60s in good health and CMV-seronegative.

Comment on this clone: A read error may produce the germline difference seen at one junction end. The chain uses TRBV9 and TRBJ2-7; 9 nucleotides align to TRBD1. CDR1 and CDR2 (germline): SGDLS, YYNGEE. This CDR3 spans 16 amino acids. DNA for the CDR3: TGTGCCAACAGCGTAGCCCCTACCGGACAGGGGTACGAGCAGTACTTC. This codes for CANSVAPTGQGYEQYF.

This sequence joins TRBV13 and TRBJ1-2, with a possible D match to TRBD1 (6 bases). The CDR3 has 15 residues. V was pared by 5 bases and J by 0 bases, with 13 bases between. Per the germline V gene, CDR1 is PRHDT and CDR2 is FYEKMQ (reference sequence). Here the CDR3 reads CASSLGGATNYGYTF. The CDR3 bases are TGTGCCAGCAGCCTCGGGGGGGCCACTAACTATGGCTACACCTTC.

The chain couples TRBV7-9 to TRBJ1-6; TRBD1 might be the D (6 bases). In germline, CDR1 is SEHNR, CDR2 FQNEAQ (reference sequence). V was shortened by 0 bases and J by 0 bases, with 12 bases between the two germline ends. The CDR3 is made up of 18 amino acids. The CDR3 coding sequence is TGTGCCAGCAGCTTAGCGGTGGGGGCATCCTCCTATAATTCACCCCTCCACTTT. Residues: CASSLAVGASSYNSPLHF. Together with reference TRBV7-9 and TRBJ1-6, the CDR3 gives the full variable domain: DTGVSQNPRHKITKRGQNVTFRCDPISEHNRLYWYRQTLGQGPEFLTYFQNEAQLEKSRLLSDRFSAERPKGSFSTLEIQRTEQGDSAMYLCASSLAVGASSYNSPLHFGNGTRLTVT.

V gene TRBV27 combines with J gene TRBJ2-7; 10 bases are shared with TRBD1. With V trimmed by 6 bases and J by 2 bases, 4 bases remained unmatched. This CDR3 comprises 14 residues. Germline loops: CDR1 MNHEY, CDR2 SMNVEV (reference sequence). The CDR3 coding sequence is TGTGCCAGCAGGACAGGGGGCGGGCCCTACGAGCAGTACTTC. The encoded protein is CASRTGGGPYEQYF.

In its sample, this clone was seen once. CDR3 DNA: TGTGCCAGCGGTCTTAGCGGGAAACACAATGAGCAGTTCTTC. Its protein product is CASGLSGKHNEQFF. The chain carries TRBV6-5 and TRBJ2-1; TRBD2 agrees at 8 bases. V was clipped by 8 bases and J by 5 bases; unmatched bases: 8. CDR3 size: 14 residues. Per the germline V gene, CDR1 is MNHEY and CDR2 is SVGAGI.

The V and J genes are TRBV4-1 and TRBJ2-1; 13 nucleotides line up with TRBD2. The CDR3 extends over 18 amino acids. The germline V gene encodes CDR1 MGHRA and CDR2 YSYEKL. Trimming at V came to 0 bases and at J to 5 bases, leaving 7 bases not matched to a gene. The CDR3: CASSQEVLAGGVHNEQFF. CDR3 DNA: TGCGCCAGCAGCCAAGAGGTACTAGCGGGAGGGGTTCACAATGAGCAGTTCTTC.

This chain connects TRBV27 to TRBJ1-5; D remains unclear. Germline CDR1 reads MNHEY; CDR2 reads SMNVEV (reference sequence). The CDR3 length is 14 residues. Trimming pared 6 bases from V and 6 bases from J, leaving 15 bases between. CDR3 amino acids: CASSPRGGIQPQHF. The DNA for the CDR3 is TGTGCCAGCAGCCCCCGAGGCGGGATTCAGCCCCAGCATTTT.

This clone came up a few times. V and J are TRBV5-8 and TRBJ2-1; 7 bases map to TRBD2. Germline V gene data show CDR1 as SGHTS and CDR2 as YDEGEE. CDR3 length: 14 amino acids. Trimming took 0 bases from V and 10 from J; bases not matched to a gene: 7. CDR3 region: CASSLGLAAAEQFF. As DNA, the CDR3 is TGTGCCAGCAGCTTGGGCCTAGCGGCCGCCGAGCAGTTCTTC.

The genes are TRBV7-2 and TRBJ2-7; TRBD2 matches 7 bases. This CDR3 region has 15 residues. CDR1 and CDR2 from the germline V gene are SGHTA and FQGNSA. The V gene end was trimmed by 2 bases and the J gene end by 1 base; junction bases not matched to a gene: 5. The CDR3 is CASSLTGLSSYEQYF. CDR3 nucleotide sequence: TGTGCCAGCAGCTTAACGGGACTATCTTCCTACGAGCAGTACTTC.

CDR3 sequence (DNA): TGTGCCAGTAGTACGACTTCTTTCATGAACACTGAAGCTTTCTTT. This encodes CASSTTSFMNTEAFF. The rearrangement links TRBV19 to TRBJ1-1; D is unclear. Germline V gene sequence: CDR1 LNHDA, CDR2 SQIVND (reference sequence). Trimming pared 4 bases from V and 0 bases from J, leaving 12 bases between. The CDR3 extends over 15 amino acids.

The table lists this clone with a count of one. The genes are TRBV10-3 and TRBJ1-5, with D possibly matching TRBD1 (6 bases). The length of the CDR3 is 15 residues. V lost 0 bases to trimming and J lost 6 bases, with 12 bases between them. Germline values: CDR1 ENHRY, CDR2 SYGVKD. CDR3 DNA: TGTGCCATCAGTGAGTCGGGGGGGCGGTTTCAGCCCCAGCATTTT. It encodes CAISESGGRFQPQHF.

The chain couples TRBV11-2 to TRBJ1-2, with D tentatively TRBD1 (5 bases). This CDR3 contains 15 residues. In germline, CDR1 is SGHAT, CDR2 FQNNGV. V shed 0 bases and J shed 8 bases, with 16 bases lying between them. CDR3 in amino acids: CASSLDPGRRGGYTF. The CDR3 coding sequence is TGTGCCAGCAGCTTAGATCCGGGGCGGCGGGGAGGCTACACCTTC.

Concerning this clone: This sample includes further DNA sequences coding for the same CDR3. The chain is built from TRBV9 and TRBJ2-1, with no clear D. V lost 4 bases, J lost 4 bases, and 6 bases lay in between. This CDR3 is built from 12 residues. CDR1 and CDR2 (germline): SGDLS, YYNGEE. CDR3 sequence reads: CASSPTYNEQFF. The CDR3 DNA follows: TGTGCCAGCAGCCCAACATACAATGAGCAGTTCTTC.

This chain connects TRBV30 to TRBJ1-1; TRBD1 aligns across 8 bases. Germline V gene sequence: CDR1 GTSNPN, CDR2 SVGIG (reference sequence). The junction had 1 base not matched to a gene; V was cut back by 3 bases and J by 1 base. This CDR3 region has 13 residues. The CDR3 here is CAWSDRGNTEAFF. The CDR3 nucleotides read TGTGCCTGGAGCGACAGGGGGAACACTGAAGCTTTCTTT.

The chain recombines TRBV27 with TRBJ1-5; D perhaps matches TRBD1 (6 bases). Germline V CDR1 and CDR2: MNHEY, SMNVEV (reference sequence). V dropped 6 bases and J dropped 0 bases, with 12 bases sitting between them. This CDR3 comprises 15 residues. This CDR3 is CASRDRFYSNQPQHF. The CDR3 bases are TGTGCCAGCAGAGACAGGTTTTATAGCAATCAGCCCCAGCATTTT.

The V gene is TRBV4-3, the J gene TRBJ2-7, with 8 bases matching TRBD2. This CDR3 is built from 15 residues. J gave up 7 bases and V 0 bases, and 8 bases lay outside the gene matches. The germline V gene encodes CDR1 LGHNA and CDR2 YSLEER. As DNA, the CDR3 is TGCGCCAGCAGCCAAGAGGCTAGCGGGCTAGGTGAGCAGTACTTC. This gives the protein CASSQEASGLGEQYF.

The CDR3 DNA is TGTGCCAGCAGCGACTGGGGCCAGGCACAAGAGACCCAGTACTTC. Translating gives CASSDWGQAQETQYF. The chain links TRBV5-8 to TRBJ2-5; D perhaps matches TRBD1 (5 bases). V gave up 4 bases and J gave up 2 bases, with 15 bases separating them. Germline-derived CDR1 and CDR2 are SGHTS and YDEGEE. This CDR3 spans 15 amino acids.

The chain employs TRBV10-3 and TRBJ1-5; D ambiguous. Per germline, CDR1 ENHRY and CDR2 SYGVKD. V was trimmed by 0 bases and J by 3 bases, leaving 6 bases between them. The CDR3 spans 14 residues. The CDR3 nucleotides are TGTGCCATCAGTGAGTCGCGGGTCAATCAGCCCCAGCATTTT. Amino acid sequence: CAISESRVNQPQHF.

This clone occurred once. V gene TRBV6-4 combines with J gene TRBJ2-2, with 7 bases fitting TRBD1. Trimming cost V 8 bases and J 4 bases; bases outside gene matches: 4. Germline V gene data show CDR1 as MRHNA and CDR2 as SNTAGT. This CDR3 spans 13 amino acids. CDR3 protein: CASRGQSTGELFF. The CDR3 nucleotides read TGTGCCAGCCGGGGACAGTCCACCGGGGAGCTGTTTTTT.

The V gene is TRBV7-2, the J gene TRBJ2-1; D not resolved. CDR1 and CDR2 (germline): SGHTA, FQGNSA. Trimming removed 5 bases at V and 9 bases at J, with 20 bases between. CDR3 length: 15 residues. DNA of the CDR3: TGTGCCAGCAGCGCGGTTGGGTTCTCGTCGGGTGAGCAGTTCTTC. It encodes CASSAVGFSSGEQFF.

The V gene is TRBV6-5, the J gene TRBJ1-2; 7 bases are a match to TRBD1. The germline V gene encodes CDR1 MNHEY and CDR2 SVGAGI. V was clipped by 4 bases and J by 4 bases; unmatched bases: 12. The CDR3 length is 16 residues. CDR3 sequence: CASSSDDRALGYGYTF. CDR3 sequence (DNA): TGTGCCAGCAGTTCGGACGACAGGGCTCTTGGCTATGGCTACACCTTC.

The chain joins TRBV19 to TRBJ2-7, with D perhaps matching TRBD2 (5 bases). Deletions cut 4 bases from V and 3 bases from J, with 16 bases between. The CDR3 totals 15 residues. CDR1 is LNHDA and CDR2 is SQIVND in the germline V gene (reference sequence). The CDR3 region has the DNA TGTGCCAGTAGTACTCCGAGCGGAGATCACTACGAGCAGTACTTC. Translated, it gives CASSTPSGDHYEQYF. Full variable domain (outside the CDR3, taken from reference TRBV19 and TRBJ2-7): DGGITQSPKYLFRKEGQNVTLSCEQNLNHDAMYWYRQDPGQGLRLIYYSQIVNDFQKGDIAEGYSVSREKKESFPLTVTSAQKNPTAFYLCASSTPSGDHYEQYFGPGTRLTVT.

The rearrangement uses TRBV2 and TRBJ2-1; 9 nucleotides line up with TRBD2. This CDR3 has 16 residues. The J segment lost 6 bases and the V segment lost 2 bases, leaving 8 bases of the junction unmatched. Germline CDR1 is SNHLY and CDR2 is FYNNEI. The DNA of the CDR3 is TGTGCCAGCAGTGAACGTGACAGCGGGAGGTTCAATGAGCAGTTCTTC. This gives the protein CASSERDSGRFNEQFF. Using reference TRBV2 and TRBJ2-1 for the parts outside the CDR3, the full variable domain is EPEVTQTPSHQVTQMGQEVILRCVPISNHLYFYWYRQILGQKVEFLVSFYNNEISEKSEIFDDQFSVERPDGSNFTLKIRSTKLEDSAMYFCASSERDSGRFNEQFFGPGTRLTVL.

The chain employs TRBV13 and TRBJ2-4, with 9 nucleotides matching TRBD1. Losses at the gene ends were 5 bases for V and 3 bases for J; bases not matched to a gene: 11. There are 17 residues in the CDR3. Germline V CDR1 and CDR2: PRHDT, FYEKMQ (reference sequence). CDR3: CASSPHDRGASKNIQYF. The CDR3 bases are TGTGCCAGCAGCCCGCATGACAGGGGGGCGAGCAAAAACATTCAGTACTTC.

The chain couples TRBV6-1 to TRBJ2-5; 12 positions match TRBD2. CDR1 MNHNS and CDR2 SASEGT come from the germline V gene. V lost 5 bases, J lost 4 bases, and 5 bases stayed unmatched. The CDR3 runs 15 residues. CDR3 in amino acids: CASSPPGLAGETQYF. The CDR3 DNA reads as TGTGCCAGCAGTCCACCGGGACTAGCGGGAGAGACCCAGTACTTC.

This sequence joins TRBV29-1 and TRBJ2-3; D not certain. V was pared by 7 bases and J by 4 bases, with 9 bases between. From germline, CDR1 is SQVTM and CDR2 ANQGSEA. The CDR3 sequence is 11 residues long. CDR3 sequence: CSGELSDTQYF. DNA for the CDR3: TGCAGCGGCGAGCTTTCAGATACGCAGTATTTT.

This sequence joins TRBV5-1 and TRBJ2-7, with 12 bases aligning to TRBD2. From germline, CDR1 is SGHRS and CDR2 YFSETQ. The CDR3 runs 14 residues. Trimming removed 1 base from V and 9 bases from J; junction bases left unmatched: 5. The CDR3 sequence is CASSLTSGRLGQYF. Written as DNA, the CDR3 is TGCGCCAGCAGCTTGACTAGCGGGAGGTTAGGGCAGTACTTC. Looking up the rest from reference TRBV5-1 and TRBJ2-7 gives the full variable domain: KAGVTQTPRYLIKTRGQQVTLSCSPISGHRSVSWYQQTPGQGLQFLFEYFSETQRNKGNFPGRFSGRQFSNSRSEMNVSTLELGDSALYLCASSLTSGRLGQYFGPGTRLTVT.

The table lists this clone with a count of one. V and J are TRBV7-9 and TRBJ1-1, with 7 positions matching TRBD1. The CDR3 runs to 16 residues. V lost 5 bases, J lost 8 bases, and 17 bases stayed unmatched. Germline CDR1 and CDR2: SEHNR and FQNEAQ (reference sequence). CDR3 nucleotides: TGTGCCAGCAGCCCTACGGGCGGAGGGGGCGGTTGGGAAGCTTTCTTT. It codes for CASSPTGGGGGWEAFF.

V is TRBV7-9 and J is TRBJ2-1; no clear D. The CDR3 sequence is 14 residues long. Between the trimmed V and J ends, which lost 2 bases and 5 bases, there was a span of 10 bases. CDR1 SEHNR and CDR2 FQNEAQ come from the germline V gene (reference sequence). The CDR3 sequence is CASSLSRIDNEQFF. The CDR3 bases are TGTGCCAGCAGCTTATCCAGAATTGACAATGAGCAGTTCTTC.

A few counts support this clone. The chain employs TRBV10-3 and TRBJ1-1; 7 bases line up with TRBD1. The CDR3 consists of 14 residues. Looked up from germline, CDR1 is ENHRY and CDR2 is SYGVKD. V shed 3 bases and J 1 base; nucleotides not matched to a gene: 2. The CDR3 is CAISDPGGNTEAFF. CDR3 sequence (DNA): TGTGCCATCAGTGATCCAGGGGGGAACACTGAAGCTTTCTTT.